What follows are 23 T cell receptor beta chains derived from one specimen sequenced in a study of regulatory T cells in long-lasting Graves disease. Specified time point: newly diagnosed GD, antithyroid drugs for less than 3 months. Generation of the TCR library employed RNA extracted from PBMCs. Construction of the TCR beta libraries employed iRepertoire HTBI primers in conjunction with Arm-PCR of CDR3 regions. MiXCR, applied by TCRdb to the multiplex PCR reads, yields one record per CDR3 protein. Here the sample spans fewer than 550,000 distinct CDR3 sequences, less than 20% being singletons. The same sample was also used in a study of T cells in Graves' hyperthyroidism and ophthalmopathy.

This specimen consisted of peripheral blood mononuclear cells (PBMCs), obtained at new diagnosis, from a patient treated with antithyroid drugs. Every receptor here comes from a young woman with Graves disease.

Only one count was recorded for this clonotype. Just one base apart from a much larger clone, this may be a read error. The V and J genes are TRBV2 and TRBJ2-1, with D perhaps matching TRBD2 (5 bases). Germline assignment: CDR1 SNHLY and CDR2 FYNNEI. This CDR3 is 13 amino acids long. DNA for the CDR3: TGTGCCAGCGCGAAGGACTTGCAAGAGACCCAGTGCTTC. Amino acids: CASAKDLQETQCF.

J is TRBJ2-7 and V is TRBV19, with D possibly matching TRBD2 (5 bases). The germline V and J ends were trimmed by 5 bases and 3 bases, with 14 bases remaining between them. CDR1 is LNHDA, CDR2 SQIVND, per germline (reference sequence). The CDR3 loop spans 14 amino acids. CDR3: CASSPALGDYEQYF. DNA of the CDR3: TGTGCCAGTAGTCCTGCCCTCGGGGACTACGAGCAGTACTTC.

At least ten counts were recorded for this clonotype. The chain combines TRBV28 with TRBJ2-7; D call uncertain. The CDR3 totals 17 residues. Germline V gene sequence: CDR1 MDHEN, CDR2 SYDVKM. V was shortened by 1 base and J by 2 bases, with 18 bases between the two germline ends. The CDR3 sequence is CASSLSGGGWSPYEQYF. In DNA, the CDR3 is TGTGCCAGCAGTTTATCCGGTGGTGGTTGGAGCCCCTACGAGCAGTACTTC.

Turning to this clonotype: At one of its ends the junction is not consistent with the germline gene, which may arise from a read error. V and J are TRBV30 and TRBJ1-1, with 8 bases fitting TRBD1. Germline-derived CDR1 and CDR2 are GTSNPN and SVGIG (reference sequence). This CDR3 is 12 amino acids long. CDR3 nucleotide sequence: TGTGCCTGGGAAGCAGGGGGCACTAAAGCTTTCTTT. As protein: CAWEAGGTKAFF.

Many counts were recorded for this clonotype. The chain has TRBV9 and TRBJ1-1, with no clear D. Germline-derived CDR1 and CDR2 are SGDLS and YYNGEE. Trimming removed 4 bases at V and 4 bases at J, with 14 bases between. The CDR3 spans 14 residues. CDR3 region: CASSPGPFATEAFF. CDR3 coding DNA: TGTGCCAGCAGCCCCGGACCCTTCGCCACTGAAGCTTTCTTT. The variable domain in full, completed from reference TRBV9 and TRBJ1-1, reads DSGVTQTPKHLITATGQRVTLRCSPRSGDLSVYWYQQSLDQGLQFLIQYYNGEERAKGNILERFSAQQFPDLHSELNLSSLELGDSALYFCASSPGPFATEAFFGQGTRLTVV.

The chain combines TRBV9 with TRBJ2-2; 7 positions agree with TRBD1. CDR1 is SGDLS and CDR2 is YYNGEE in the germline V gene. The CDR3 runs 15 residues. V gave up 2 bases and J gave up 1 base; unmatched junction bases: 2. The CDR3: CASSVRTGNTGELFF. CDR3 coding DNA: TGTGCCAGCAGCGTTCGGACAGGGAACACCGGGGAGCTGTTTTTT.

This clonotype was seen at least ten times. The V call is TRBV29-1, the J call TRBJ2-1; a weak D match, TRBD1 (5 bases). The germline V gene has CDR1 SQVTM and CDR2 ANQGSEA. Trimming cost V 4 bases and J 0 bases, with 16 bases left between them. The CDR3 extends over 16 amino acids. The CDR3 reads CSVARQQLSSYNEQFF. The CDR3 DNA is TGCAGCGTTGCCCGACAGCAACTTAGCTCCTACAATGAGCAGTTCTTC.

The chain recombines TRBV20-1 with TRBJ1-2, with D tentatively TRBD1 (6 bases). The V end was cut by 3 bases, the J end by 0 bases, with 17 bases between. The germline gives CDR1 DFQATT, CDR2 SNEGSKA (reference sequence). The CDR3 consists of 16 residues. CDR3 DNA sequence: TGCAGTGCTAGTGCTTCTGATCCAGGGGCTAACTATGGCTACACCTTC. Its protein is CSASASDPGANYGYTF.

This clonotype has just a few counts. V usage is TRBV5-1 and J usage is TRBJ2-7, with D tentatively TRBD1 (6 bases). The CDR3 length is 14 residues. V was trimmed by 4 bases and J by 2 bases, leaving 13 bases between them. Germline values: CDR1 SGHRS, CDR2 YFSETQ. CDR3 sequence (DNA): TGCGCCAGCAGCCCACAGGGTTTTCCCTACGAGCAGTACTTC. Its translation is CASSPQGFPYEQYF.

The sample holds a few counts of this clonotype. The chain recombines TRBV2 with TRBJ2-2, with 15 bases matching TRBD2. The CDR3 has 18 residues. Germline CDR1 and CDR2: SNHLY and FYNNEI. V shed 6 bases, J shed 0 bases, and the junction held 5 bases outside the gene matches. CDR3 loop: CASRGGLAGGTNTGELFF. Here the CDR3 DNA reads TGTGCCAGCAGGGGGGGACTAGCGGGGGGCACGAACACCGGGGAGCTGTTTTTT.

This clonotype has a count of ten or more. The rearrangement joins TRBV7-3 to TRBJ2-1, with D perhaps TRBD1 (5 bases). Germline-derived CDR1 and CDR2 are SGHTA and FQGTGA. The CDR3 is made up of 13 amino acids. V was shortened by 10 bases and J by 9 bases, with 19 bases between the two germline ends. The CDR3: CATSPGHRGEQFF. CDR3 sequence (DNA): TGTGCCACCTCGCCAGGGCACCGCGGTGAGCAGTTCTTC.

At least ten counts were recorded for this clonotype. The V call is TRBV7-2, the J call TRBJ1-2, with D possibly TRBD1 on 5 matching bases. V lost 5 bases, J lost 7 bases, and 14 bases lay in between. The germline CDR1 and CDR2 sequences are SGHTA and FQGNSA. The length of the CDR3 is 13 residues. The CDR3 bases are TGTGCCAGCAGCCAGACCGGCAGGGTTGGCTACACCTTC. This gives the protein CASSQTGRVGYTF.

There are many counts of this clonotype. The rearrangement links TRBV28 to TRBJ1-1; a weak D match, TRBD1 (5 bases). Germline CDR1 reads MDHEN; CDR2 reads SYDVKM. Trimming left V 6 bases short and J 1 base short, with 24 bases between. The CDR3 is 18 residues long. The chain's CDR3 is CASSAITGGFETNTEAFF. The CDR3, as DNA: TGTGCCAGCAGCGCAATAACTGGGGGGTTCGAAACGAACACTGAAGCTTTCTTT.

This clonotype was found many times. The V and J genes are TRBV6-2 or TRBV6-3 and TRBJ2-7; D not certain. V lost 5 bases and J 6 bases, leaving 5 bases between the germline ends. Per germline, CDR1 MNHEY and CDR2 SVGEGT. The CDR3 runs 10 residues. CDR3 loop: CASSVFEQYF. CDR3 sequence (DNA): TGTGCCAGCAGTGTATTCGAGCAGTACTTC.

There are a few counts of this clonotype. V and J are TRBV12-3 or TRBV12-4 and TRBJ2-1; TRBD2 agrees at 11 bases. CDR3 size: 16 residues. With V trimmed by 5 bases and J by 5 bases, 8 bases remained unmatched. CDR3 coding DNA: TGTGCCAGCAGTCTTAAGACTAGCGGGATGGACAATGAGCAGTTCTTC. It is translated as CASSLKTSGMDNEQFF.

The chain uses TRBV6-1 and TRBJ2-3; 14 bases are shared with TRBD2. After removal of 8 bases from V and 1 base from J, the junction contained 11 bases not matched to a gene. Germline CDR1 MNHNS, CDR2 SASEGT. The CDR3 contains 18 residues. The CDR3 region is CASGGGTSGRRGTDTQYF. CDR3 DNA: TGTGCCAGCGGAGGGGGGACTAGCGGGAGACGGGGCACAGATACGCAGTATTTT.

This clonotype showed up many times. A read error may produce the germline difference seen at one junction end. V is TRBV7-8 and J is TRBJ2-7, with 10 bases matching TRBD2. Per the germline V gene, CDR1 is SGHVS and CDR2 is FQNEAQ. There are 15 residues in the CDR3. The CDR3 nucleotides read TGTGCCAGCAGCTTAGGGACTAGCGGTACCTACGCGCAGTACTTC. The encoded protein is CASSLGTSGTYAQYF.

This clonotype has a handful of counts. This may come from a read error, since a much larger clone is one base off. The genes are TRBV7-9 and TRBJ2-3; 9 bases are shared with TRBD2. The CDR3 length is 17 residues. Germline V gives CDR1 SEHNR, CDR2 FQNEAQ (reference sequence). The CDR3 nucleotides read TGTGCCAGCAGCCGAACCATGGGCGGGACTAGCACAGATACGCGGTATTTT. Its protein product is CASSRTMGGTSTDTRYF.

This clonotype was observed at least ten times. This chain connects TRBV12-3 or TRBV12-4 to TRBJ1-1, with D perhaps matching TRBD1 (5 bases). V was pared by 4 bases and J by 1 base, with 10 bases between. The CDR3 length is 14 residues. CDR3 in amino acids: CASSSRTRNTEAFF. DNA for the CDR3: TGTGCCAGCAGTTCCCGGACAAGGAACACTGAAGCTTTCTTT.

This clonotype was recorded many times. The chain recombines TRBV6-5 with TRBJ2-3; D call uncertain. CDR1 is MNHEY and CDR2 is SVGAGI in the germline V gene. Trimming removed 2 bases from V and 7 bases from J, with 10 bases in between. The CDR3 loop spans 13 amino acids. The CDR3 DNA sequence: TGTGCCAGCAGTTACGAGGACGGAAATACGCAGTATTTT. This translates into CASSYEDGNTQYF.

This clonotype turned up a few times. It may be a read error: a sequence one base away is much more abundant. The chain has TRBV12-3 or TRBV12-4 and TRBJ2-7; 14 nucleotides match TRBD2. The CDR3 spans 16 residues. Trimming took 8 bases from V and 5 from J; bases not matched to a gene: 11. The CDR3, as DNA: TGTGCCAGCGGCCCACTGGGGACTAGCGGGAGTCACGAGCAGTACTTC. It specifies CASGPLGTSGSHEQYF.

This rearrangement joins TRBV20-1 to TRBJ1-2; unclear D gene. V was shortened by 4 bases and J by 0 bases, with 9 bases between the two germline ends. The CDR3 totals 13 residues. The germline gives CDR1 DFQATT, CDR2 SNEGSKA (reference sequence). As DNA, the CDR3 is TGCAGTGCTACCCCGGCTACTAACTATGGCTACACCTTC. Translating it yields CSATPATNYGYTF.

The chain uses TRBV27 and TRBJ2-1, with 11 bases aligning to TRBD2. The CDR3 consists of 16 residues. Germline-derived CDR1 and CDR2 are MNHEY and SMNVEV (reference sequence). J lost 5 bases, V lost 5 bases, and 8 bases had no gene match. CDR3 residues: CASSMYSGRGNNEQFF. The CDR3 nucleotides are TGTGCCAGCAGTATGTATAGCGGGAGGGGGAACAATGAGCAGTTCTTC.